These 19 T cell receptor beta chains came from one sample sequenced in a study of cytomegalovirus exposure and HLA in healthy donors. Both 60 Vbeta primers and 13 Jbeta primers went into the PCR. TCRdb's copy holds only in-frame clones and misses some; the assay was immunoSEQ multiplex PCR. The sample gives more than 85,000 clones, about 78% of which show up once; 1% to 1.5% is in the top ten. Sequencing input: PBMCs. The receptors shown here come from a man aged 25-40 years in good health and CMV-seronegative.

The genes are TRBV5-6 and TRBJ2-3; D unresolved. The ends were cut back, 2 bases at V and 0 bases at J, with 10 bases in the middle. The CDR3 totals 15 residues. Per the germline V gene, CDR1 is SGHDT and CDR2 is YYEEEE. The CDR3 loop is CASSFVGPSTDTQYF. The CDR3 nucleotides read TGTGCCAGCAGCTTTGTGGGCCCCAGCACAGATACGCAGTATTTT. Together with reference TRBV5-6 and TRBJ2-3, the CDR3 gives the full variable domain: DAGVTQSPTHLIKTRGQQVTLRCSPKSGHDTVSWYQQALGQGPQFIFQYYEEEERQRGNFPDRFSGHQFPNYSSELNVNALLLGDSALYLCASSFVGPSTDTQYFGPGTRLTVL.

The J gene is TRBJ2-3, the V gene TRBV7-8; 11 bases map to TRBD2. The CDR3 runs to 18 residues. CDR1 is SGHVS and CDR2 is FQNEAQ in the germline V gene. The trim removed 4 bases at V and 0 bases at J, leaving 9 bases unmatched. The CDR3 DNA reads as TGTGCCAGCAGCTCCCGAGGTAGCGGGGGGGCTAGCACAGATACGCAGTATTTT. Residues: CASSSRGSGGASTDTQYF. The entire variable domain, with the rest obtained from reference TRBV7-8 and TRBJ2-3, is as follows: GAGVSQSPRYKVAKRGQDVALRCDPISGHVSLFWYQQALGQGPEFLTYFQNEAQLDKSGLPSDRFFAERPEGSVSTLKIQRTQQEDSAVYLCASSSRGSGGASTDTQYFGPGTRLTVL.

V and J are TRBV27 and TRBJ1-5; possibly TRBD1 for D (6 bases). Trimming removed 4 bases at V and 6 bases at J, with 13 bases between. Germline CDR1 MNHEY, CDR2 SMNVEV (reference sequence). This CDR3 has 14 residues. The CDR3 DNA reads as TGTGCCAGCAGTTCTACAGGGTTCGGTCAGCCCCAGCATTTT. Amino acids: CASSSTGFGQPQHF.

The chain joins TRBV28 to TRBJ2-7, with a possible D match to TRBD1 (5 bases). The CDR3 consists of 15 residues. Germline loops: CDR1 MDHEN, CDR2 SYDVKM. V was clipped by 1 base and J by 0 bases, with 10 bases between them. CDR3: CASSLFSDSSYEQYF. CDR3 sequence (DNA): TGTGCCAGCAGTTTATTTTCTGACAGCTCCTACGAGCAGTACTTC.

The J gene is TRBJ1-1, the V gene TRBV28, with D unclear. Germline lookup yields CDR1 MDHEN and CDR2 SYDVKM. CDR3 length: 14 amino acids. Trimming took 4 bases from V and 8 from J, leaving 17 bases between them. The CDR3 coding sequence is TGTGCCAGCAGTTCGTACAGTGGGAGGTCAGAAGCTTTCTTT. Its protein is CASSSYSGRSEAFF. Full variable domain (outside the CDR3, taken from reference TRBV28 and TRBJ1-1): DVKVTQSSRYLVKRTGEKVFLECVQDMDHENMFWYRQDPGLGLRLIYFSYDVKMKEKGDIPEGYSVSREKKERFSLILESASTNQTSMYLCASSSYSGRSEAFFGQGTRLTVV.

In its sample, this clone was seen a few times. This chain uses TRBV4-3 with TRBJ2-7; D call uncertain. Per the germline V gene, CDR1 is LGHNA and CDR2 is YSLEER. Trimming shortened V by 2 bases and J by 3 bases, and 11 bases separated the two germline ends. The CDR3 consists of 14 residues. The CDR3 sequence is CASSQIGRVYEQYF. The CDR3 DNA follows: TGCGCCAGCAGCCAAATAGGCCGGGTCTACGAGCAGTACTTC.

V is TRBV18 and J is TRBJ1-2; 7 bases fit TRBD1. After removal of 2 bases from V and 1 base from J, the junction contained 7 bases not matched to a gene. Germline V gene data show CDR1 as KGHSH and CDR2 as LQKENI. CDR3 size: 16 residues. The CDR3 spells CASSPGGQLNNYGYTF. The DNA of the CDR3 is TGTGCCAGCTCACCAGGGGGACAGCTAAATAACTATGGCTACACCTTC.

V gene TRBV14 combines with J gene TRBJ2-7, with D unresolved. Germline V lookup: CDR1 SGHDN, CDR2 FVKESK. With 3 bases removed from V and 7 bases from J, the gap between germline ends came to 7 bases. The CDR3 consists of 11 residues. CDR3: CASSHRREQYF. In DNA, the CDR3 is TGTGCCAGCAGCCATCGTCGGGAGCAGTACTTC.

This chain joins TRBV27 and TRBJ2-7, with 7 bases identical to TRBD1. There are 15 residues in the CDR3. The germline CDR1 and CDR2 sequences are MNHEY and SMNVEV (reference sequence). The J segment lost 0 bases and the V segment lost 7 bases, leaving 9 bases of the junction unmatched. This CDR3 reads CASTIRGGYSYEQYF. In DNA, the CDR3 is TGTGCCAGCACCATAAGAGGGGGCTACTCCTACGAGCAGTACTTC.

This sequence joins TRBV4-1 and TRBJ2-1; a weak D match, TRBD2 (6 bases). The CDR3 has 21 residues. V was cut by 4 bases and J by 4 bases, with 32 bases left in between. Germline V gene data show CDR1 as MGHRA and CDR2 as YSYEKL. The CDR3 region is CASSLYPYSGENPSIYNEQFF. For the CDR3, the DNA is TGCGCCAGCAGCCTTTACCCGTACTCGGGGGAGAACCCATCAATATACAATGAGCAGTTCTTC.

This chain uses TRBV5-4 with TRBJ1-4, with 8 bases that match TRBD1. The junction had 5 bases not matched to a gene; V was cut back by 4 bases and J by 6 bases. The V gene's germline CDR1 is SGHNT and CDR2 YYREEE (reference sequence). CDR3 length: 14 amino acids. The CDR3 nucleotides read TGTGCCAGCAGCCAAGACAGGGGACATGAAAAACTGTTTTTT. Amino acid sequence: CASSQDRGHEKLFF. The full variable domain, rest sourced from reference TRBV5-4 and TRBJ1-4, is ETGVTQSPTHLIKTRGQQVTLRCSSQSGHNTVSWYQQALGQGPQFIFQYYREEENGRGNFPPRFSGLQFPNYSSELNVNALELDDSALYLCASSQDRGHEKLFFGSGTQLSVL.

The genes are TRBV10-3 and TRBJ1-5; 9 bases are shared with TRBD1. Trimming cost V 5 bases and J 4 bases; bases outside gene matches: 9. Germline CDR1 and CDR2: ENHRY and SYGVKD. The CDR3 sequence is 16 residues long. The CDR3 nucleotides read TGTGCCATCAGTAATGCACAGGGGGCGAGTAATCAGCCCCAGCATTTT. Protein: CAISNAQGASNQPQHF.

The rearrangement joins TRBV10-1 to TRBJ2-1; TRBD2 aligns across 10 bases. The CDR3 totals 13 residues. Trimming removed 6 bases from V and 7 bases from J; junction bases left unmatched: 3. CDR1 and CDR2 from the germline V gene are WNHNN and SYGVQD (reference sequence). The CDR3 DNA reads TGCGCCAGCAGCGCGGGACTAGCGAATGAGCAGTTCTTC. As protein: CASSAGLANEQFF.

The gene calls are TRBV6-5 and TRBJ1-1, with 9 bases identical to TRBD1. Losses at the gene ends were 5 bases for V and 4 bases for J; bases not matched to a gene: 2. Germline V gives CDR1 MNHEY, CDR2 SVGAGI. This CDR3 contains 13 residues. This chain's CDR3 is CASSTDRGTEAFF. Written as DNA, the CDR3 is TGTGCCAGCAGTACGGACAGGGGCACTGAAGCTTTCTTT.

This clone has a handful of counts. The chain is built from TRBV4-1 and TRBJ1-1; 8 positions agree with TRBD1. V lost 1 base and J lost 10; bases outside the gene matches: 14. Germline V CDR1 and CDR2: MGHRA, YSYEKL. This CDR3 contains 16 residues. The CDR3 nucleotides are TGCGCCAGCAGCCAAGGGCTATCAGGGGGCGGGCTTGTAGCTTTCTTT. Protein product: CASSQGLSGGGLVAFF.

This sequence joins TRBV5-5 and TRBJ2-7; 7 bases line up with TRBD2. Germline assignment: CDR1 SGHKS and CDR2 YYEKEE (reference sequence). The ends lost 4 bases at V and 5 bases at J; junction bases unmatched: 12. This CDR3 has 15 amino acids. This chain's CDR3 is CASSIPPGGEDEQYF. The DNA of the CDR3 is TGTGCCAGCAGCATCCCGCCGGGGGGTGAGGACGAGCAGTACTTC.

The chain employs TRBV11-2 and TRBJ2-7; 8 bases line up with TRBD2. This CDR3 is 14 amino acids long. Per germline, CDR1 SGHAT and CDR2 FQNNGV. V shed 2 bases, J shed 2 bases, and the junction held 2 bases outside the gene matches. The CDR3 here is CASSLKTSAYEQYF. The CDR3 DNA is TGTGCCAGCAGCTTAAAGACTAGCGCCTACGAGCAGTACTTC.

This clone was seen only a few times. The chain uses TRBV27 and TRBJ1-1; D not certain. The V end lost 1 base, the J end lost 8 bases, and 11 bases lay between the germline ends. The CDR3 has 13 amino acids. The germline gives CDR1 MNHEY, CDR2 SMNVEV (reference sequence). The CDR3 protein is CASSLLAGSEAFF. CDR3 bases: TGTGCCAGCAGTTTATTAGCCGGCAGCGAAGCTTTCTTT.

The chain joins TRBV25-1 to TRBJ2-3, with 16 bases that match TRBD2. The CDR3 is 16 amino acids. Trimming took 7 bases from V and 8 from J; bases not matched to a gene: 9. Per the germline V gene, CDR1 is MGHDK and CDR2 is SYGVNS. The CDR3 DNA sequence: TGTGCCAGCACCGAGGGACTAGCGGGAGGGCTTGGTACGCAGTATTTT. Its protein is CASTEGLAGGLGTQYF.